This T cell receptor beta chain was observed in a study of PD-L1 blockade in urothelial cancer. Study-wide background: Blood samples contained a median 141,255 T cells.

Germline-derived CDR1 and CDR2 are SGHVS and FQNEAQ. The CDR3 loop spans 19 amino acids. J gave up 7 bases and V 2 bases, and 12 bases lay outside the gene matches. Time point defined: pretreatment peripheral blood. Patients had locally advanced or metastatic urothelial carcinoma. PCRs each included synthetic TCR analog templates spiked in. Assay used: immunoSEQ multiplex PCR; TCRdb lists only in-frame clones, some missing. The data hold 100,000 to 150,000 clones, with about 88% observed a single time. The clonotype comes from a man aged 50 or older with urothelial cancer. This specimen consisted of PBMCs, obtained around atezolizumab (anti-PD-L1) treatment. This chain links TRBV7-8 with TRBJ2-1; TRBD2 aligns across 15 bases. CDR3 in DNA: TGTGCCAGCAGCTTATCCCACCTCCCTGGGACTAGCGGGAGGAATGAGCAGTTCTTC. It codes for CASSLSHLPGTSGRNEQFF.